Included here is one TCR beta chain sequence, with context. Though nominally healthy at sampling, donors likely had unrecorded immune exposures. J gave up 2 bases and V 4 bases, and 11 bases lay outside the gene matches. This CDR3 is 17 amino acids long. Germline V CDR1 and CDR2: LGHNA, YNFKEQ. A multiplex PCR was run with 60 Vbeta primers and 13 Jbeta primers. Assay: immunoSEQ multiplex PCR; the TCRdb copy retains only in-frame clones and omits some. The table lists approximately 130,000 clones, about 81% of them singletons, with less than 6.5% in the top ten. This sample was taken from a study of cytomegalovirus exposure and HLA in healthy donors.

The sample taken for sequencing was PBMCs. The source of this sequence is a woman in her 40s in good health and CMV-seropositive. The rearrangement uses TRBV4-2 and TRBJ2-3; 8 bases line up with TRBD1. The CDR3 sequence: CASSRQLDRETTDTQYF. CDR3 DNA sequence: TGTGCCAGCAGCCGGCAACTGGACAGGGAGACCACAGATACGCAGTATTTT.